This is a list of T cell receptor beta chains from one sample in a study of human T cells and chemical hapten exposure. Using its own MiXCR run on the RACE reads, TCRdb lists one record per CDR3 protein. This table holds about 46,000 distinct CDR3 sequences, 4.3% found once. Source material: whole blood. These receptors came from a female donor in good health. Some clones in this sample may be carry-over from other donors' samples. The CDR3 runs from the conserved cysteine through the conserved F or W. The D gene is left open where the match is weak. Not all rows give a size; the values are once, few, many and, for expanded clones, a class.

many	.	TRBV4-2	TRBJ1-1	15	CASSQESGRKTEAFF	TGTGCCAGCAGCCAAGAATCAGGGAGGAAAACTGAAGCTTTCTTT
.	.	TRBV27	TRBJ1-5	15	CASSLHAGGNQPQHF	TGTGCCAGCAGTTTACACGCGGGGGGCAATCAGCCCCAGCATTTT
many	.	TRBV2	TRBJ2-3	14	CASRQLTNTDTQYF	TGTGCCAGCAGGCAGCTGACTAACACAGATACGCAGTATTTT
many	.	TRBV7-2	TRBJ2-5	13	CASSSSVQETQYF	TGTGCCAGCAGCTCCTCCGTCCAAGAGACCCAGTACTTC
few	.	TRBV7-6	TRBJ2-3	15	CASSLAPTDTDTQYF	TGTGCCAGCAGCTTAGCGCCGACAGACACAGATACGCAGTATTTT
many	.	TRBV14	TRBJ1-6	14	CASSQHIRESPLHF	TGTGCCAGCAGCCAACATATCAGGGAATCACCCCTCCACTTT
many	TRBD1	TRBV6-2/TRBV6-3	TRBJ2-3	15	CASSRTGPRWDTQYF	TGTGCCAGCAGTCGGACAGGGCCCAGATGGGATACGCAGTATTTT
few	TRBD1	TRBV7-9	TRBJ1-1	16	CASSHGTGEMNTEAFF	TGTGCCAGCAGCCACGGGACAGGAGAAATGAACACTGAAGCTTTCTTT
many	.	TRBV12-3/TRBV12-4	TRBJ1-2	14	CASSLRGADYGYTF	TGTGCCAGCAGCCTCCGAGGGGCCGACTATGGCTACACCTTC
many	TRBD1	TRBV5-5	TRBJ2-7	16	CASSLVAGGFSYEQYF	TGTGCCAGCAGCTTGGTAGCAGGGGGTTTCTCCTACGAGCAGTACTTC
many	.	TRBV5-6	TRBJ1-1	14	CASSFLTGNTEAFF	TGTGCCAGCAGCTTCCTTACAGGTAACACTGAAGCTTTCTTT
many	.	TRBV6-1	TRBJ1-5	16	CASSEGAGEGNQPQHF	TGTGCCAGCAGTGAAGGGGCAGGAGAAGGTAATCAGCCCCAGCATTTT
many	TRBD1	TRBV24-1	TRBJ2-1	17	CATSGYLGQGTYNEQFF	TGTGCCACCAGTGGTTATTTAGGACAGGGGACCTACAATGAGCAGTTCTTC
many	TRBD1	TRBV6-5	TRBJ1-1	14	CASSYHRDREGAFF	TGTGCCAGCAGTTACCACCGGGACAGGGAGGGAGCTTTCTTT
many	TRBD1	TRBV20-1	TRBJ1-1	17	CSASPTDRVLMNTEAFF	TGCAGTGCTAGCCCGACGGACAGGGTCCTCATGAACACTGAAGCTTTCTTT
many	TRBD2	TRBV20-1	TRBJ2-3	11	CSAYIAGTQYF	TGCAGTGCTTACATAGCGGGTACGCAGTATTTT
many	.	TRBV2	TRBJ1-1	14	CASSPIPGHTEAFF	TGTGCCAGCAGCCCAATACCGGGGCACACTGAAGCTTTCTTT
many	TRBD1	TRBV29-1	TRBJ1-5	18	CSVHRLAGTGGANQPQHF	TGCAGCGTTCACCGTCTTGCCGGGACAGGGGGAGCAAATCAGCCCCAGCATTTT
many	.	TRBV24-1	TRBJ2-2	13	CATSRDGTGELFF	TGTGCCACCAGCCGAGACGGAACCGGGGAGCTGTTTTTT
many	.	TRBV7-8	TRBJ1-6	15	CASSAWTAFDSPLHF	TGTGCCAGCAGCGCATGGACGGCGTTCGATTCACCCCTCCACTTT
many	.	TRBV7-2	TRBJ2-3	15	CASSLDSAYSDTQYF	TGTGCCAGCAGCTTAGACTCTGCATACTCAGATACGCAGTATTTT
few	TRBD1	TRBV19	TRBJ1-2	14	CASRRTGDYYGYTF	TGTGCCAGTAGGAGGACAGGGGACTACTATGGCTACACCTTC